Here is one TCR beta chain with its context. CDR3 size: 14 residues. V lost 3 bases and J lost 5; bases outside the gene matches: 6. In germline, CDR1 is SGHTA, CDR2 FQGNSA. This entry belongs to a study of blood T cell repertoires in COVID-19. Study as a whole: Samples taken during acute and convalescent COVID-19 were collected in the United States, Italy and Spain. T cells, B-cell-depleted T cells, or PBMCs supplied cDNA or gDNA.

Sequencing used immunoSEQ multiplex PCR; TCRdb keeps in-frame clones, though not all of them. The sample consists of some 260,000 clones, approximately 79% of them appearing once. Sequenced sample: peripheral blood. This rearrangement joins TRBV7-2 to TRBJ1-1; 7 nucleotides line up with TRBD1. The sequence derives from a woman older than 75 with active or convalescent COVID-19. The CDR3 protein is CASSFLQGRTEAFF. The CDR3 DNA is TGTGCCAGCAGCTTCCTACAGGGGAGGACTGAAGCTTTCTTT.